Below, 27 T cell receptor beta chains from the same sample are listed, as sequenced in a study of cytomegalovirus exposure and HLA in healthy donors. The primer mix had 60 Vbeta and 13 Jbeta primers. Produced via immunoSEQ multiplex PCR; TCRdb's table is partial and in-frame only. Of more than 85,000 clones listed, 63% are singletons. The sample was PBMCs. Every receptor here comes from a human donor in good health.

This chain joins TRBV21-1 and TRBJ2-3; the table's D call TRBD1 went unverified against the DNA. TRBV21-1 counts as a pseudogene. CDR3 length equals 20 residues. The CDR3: CASSKSEVPGQGSSTDTQYF. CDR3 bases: TGTGCCAGCAGCAAAAGTGAAGTTCCGGGACAAGGCTCTAGCACAGATACGCAGTATTTT.

The CDR3 DNA follows: TGCGCCAGCAGAACAGGGGGCGAGGGAAACACTGAAGCTTTCTTT. Protein: CASRTGGEGNTEAFF. The rearrangement uses TRBV10-2 and TRBJ1-1, with TRBD1 matching 9 bases. CDR1 is WSHSY, CDR2 SAAADI, per germline. The V segment lost 6 bases and the J segment 2 bases; nucleotides outside the gene matches: 7. The CDR3 sequence is 15 residues long.

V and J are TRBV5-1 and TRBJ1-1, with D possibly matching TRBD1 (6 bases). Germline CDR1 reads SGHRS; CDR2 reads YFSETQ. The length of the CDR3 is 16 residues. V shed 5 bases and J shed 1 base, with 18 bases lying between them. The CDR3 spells CASRSVFRGTNTEAFF. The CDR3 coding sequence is TGCGCCAGCAGGTCCGTATTCAGGGGTACGAACACTGAAGCTTTCTTT. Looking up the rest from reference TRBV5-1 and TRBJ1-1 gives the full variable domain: KAGVTQTPRYLIKTRGQQVTLSCSPISGHRSVSWYQQTPGQGLQFLFEYFSETQRNKGNFPGRFSGRQFSNSRSEMNVSTLELGDSALYLCASRSVFRGTNTEAFFGQGTRLTVV.

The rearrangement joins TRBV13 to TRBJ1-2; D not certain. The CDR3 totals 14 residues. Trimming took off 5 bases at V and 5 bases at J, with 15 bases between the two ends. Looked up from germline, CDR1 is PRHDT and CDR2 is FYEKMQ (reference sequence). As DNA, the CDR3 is TGTGCCAGCAGCCATCGGGCGGGTGGTTATGGCTACACCTTC. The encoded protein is CASSHRAGGYGYTF.

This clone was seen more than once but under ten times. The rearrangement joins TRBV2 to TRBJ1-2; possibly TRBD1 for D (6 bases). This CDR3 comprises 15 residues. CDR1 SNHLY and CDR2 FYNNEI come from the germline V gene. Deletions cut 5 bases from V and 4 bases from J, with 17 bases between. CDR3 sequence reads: CASSTQGSGSYGYTF. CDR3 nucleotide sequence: TGTGCCAGCAGTACTCAGGGGTCCGGTAGCTATGGCTACACCTTC.

CDR3 region: CASSIGQNSGNTIYF. In DNA, the CDR3 is TGTGCCAGCTCGATCGGACAGAACTCTGGAAACACCATATATTTT. The chain uses TRBV18 and TRBJ1-3, with a tentative D call TRBD1 (6 bases). V dropped 6 bases and J dropped 0 bases, with 12 bases sitting between them. This CDR3 is 15 amino acids long. Germline V gives CDR1 KGHSH, CDR2 LQKENI.

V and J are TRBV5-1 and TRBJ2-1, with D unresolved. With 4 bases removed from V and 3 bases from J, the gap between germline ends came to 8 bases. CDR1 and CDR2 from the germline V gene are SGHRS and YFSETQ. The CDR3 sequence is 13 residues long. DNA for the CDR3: TGCGCCAGCAGCCCTGACAACTACAATGAGCAGTTCTTC. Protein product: CASSPDNYNEQFF.

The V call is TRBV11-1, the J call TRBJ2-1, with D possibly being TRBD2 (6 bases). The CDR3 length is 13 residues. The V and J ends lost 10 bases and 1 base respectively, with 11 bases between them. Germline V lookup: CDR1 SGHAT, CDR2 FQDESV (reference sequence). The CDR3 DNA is TGTGCCATCAAGGAGGGTTCCTACAATGAGCAGTTCTTC. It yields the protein CAIKEGSYNEQFF.

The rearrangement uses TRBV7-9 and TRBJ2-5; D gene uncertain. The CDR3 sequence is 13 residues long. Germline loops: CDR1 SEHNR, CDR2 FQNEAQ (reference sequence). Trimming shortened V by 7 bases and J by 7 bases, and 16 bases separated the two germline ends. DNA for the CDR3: TGTGCCAGCACCACCTCCATCCCGGGGACCCAGTACTTC. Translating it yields CASTTSIPGTQYF.

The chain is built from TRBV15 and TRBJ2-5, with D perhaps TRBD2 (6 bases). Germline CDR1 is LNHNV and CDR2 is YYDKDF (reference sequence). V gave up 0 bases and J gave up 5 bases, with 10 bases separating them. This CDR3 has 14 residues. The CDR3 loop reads CATSRELADETQYF. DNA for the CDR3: TGTGCCACCAGCAGAGAATTAGCGGATGAGACCCAGTACTTC. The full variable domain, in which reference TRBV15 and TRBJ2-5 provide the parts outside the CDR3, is DAMVIQNPRYQVTQFGKPVTLSCSQTLNHNVMYWYQQKSSQAPKLLFHYYDKDFNNEADTPDNFQSRRPNTSFCFLDIRSPGLGDTAMYLCATSRELADETQYFGPGTRLLVL.

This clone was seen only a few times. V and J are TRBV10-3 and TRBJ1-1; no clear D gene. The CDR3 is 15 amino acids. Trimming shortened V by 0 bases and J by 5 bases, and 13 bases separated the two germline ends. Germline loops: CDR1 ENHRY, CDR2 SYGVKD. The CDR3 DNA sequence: TGTGCCATCAGTGAGTCGATACGCTCTCAGACTGAAGCTTTCTTT. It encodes CAISESIRSQTEAFF.

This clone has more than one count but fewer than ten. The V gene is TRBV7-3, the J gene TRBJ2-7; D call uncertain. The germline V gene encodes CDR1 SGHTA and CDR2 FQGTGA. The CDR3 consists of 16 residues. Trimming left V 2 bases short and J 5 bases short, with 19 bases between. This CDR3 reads CASSLAASPRPHEQYF. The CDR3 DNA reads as TGTGCCAGCAGCTTAGCGGCTAGTCCAAGGCCCCACGAGCAGTACTTC.

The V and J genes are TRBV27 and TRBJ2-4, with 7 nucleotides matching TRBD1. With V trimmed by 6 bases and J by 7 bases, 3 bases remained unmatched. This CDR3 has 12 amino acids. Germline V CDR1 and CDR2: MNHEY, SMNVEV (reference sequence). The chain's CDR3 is CASRTGQNIQYF. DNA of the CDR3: TGTGCCAGCAGGACGGGACAGAACATTCAGTACTTC.

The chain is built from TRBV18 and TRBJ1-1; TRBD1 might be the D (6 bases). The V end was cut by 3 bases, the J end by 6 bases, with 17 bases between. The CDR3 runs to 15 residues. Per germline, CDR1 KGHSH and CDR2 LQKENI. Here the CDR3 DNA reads TGTGCCAGCTCACCCCTCAGCGTGGGGGCGGCTGAAGCTTTCTTT. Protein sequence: CASSPLSVGAAEAFF.

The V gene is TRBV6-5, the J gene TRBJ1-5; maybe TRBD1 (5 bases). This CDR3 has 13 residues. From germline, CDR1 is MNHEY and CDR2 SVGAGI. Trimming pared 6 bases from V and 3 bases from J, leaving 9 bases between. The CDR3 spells CASRMTVNQPQHF. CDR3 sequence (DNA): TGTGCCAGCAGGATGACAGTCAATCAGCCCCAGCATTTT.

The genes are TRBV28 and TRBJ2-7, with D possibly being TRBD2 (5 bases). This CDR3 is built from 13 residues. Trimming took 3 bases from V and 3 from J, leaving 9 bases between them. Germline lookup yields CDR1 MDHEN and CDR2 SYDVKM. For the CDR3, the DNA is TGTGCCAGCAGTTTTTCGGGATTCTACGAGCAGTACTTC. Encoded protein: CASSFSGFYEQYF.

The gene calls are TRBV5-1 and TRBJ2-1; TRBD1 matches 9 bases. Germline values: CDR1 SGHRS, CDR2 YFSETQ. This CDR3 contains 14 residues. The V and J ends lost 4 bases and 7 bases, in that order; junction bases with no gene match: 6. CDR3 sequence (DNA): TGCGCCAGCAGCAGACCGGGACAGGGAAATGAGCAGTTCTTC. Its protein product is CASSRPGQGNEQFF.

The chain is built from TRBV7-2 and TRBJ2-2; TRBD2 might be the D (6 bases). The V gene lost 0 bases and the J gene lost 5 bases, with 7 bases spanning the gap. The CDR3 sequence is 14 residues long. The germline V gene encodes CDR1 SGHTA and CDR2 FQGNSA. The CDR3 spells CASSLALATGELFF. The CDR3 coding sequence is TGTGCCAGCAGCTTAGCCCTAGCGACCGGGGAGCTGTTTTTT.

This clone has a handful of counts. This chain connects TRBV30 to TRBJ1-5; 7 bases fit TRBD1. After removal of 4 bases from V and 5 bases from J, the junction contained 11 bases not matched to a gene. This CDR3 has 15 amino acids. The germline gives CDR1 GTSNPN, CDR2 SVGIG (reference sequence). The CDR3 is CAWKPRGQQYQPQHF. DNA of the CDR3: TGTGCCTGGAAGCCCAGGGGACAGCAATATCAGCCCCAGCATTTT.

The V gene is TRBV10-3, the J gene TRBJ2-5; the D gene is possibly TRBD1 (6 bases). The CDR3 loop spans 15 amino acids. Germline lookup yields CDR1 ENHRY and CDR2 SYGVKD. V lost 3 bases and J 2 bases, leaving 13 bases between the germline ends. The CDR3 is CAISDRGLGQETQYF. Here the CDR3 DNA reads TGTGCCATCAGTGATAGGGGGTTAGGTCAAGAGACCCAGTACTTC.

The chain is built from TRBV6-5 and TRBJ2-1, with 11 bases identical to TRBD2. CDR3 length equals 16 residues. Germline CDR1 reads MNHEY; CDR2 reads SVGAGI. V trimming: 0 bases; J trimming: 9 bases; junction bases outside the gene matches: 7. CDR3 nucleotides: TGTGCCAGCAGTTACTCTAAAGTAGCGGGAGGGAGTGAGCAGTTCTTC. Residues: CASSYSKVAGGSEQFF.

The CDR3: CASSLDRAGGYNEQFF. In nucleotides, the CDR3 is TGTGCCAGCAGCTTAGATCGTGCAGGGGGATACAATGAGCAGTTCTTC. This chain links TRBV11-2 with TRBJ2-1; 7 nucleotides align to TRBD1. V was clipped by 0 bases and J by 4 bases; unmatched bases: 6. Germline values: CDR1 SGHAT, CDR2 FQNNGV. The CDR3 totals 16 residues.

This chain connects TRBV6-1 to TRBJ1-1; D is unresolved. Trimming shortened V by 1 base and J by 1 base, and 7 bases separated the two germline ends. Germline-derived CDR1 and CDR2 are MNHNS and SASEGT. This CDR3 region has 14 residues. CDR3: CASSEVTGNTEAFF. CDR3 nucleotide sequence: TGTGCCAGCAGTGAAGTGACGGGGAACACTGAAGCTTTCTTT.

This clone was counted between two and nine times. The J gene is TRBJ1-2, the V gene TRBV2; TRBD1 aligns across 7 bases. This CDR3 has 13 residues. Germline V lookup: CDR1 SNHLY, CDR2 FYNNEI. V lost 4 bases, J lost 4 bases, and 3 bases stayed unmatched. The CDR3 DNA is TGTGCCAGCAGTGGGACAGGTGCCTATGGCTACACCTTC. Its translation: CASSGTGAYGYTF.

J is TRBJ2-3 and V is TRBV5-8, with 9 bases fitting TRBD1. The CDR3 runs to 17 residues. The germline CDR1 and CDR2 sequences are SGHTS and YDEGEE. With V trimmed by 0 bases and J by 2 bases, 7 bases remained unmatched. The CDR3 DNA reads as TGTGCCAGCAGCTTGGCGACCGGGACAGGGTTCACAGATACGCAGTATTTT. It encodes CASSLATGTGFTDTQYF.

As DNA, the CDR3 is TGTGCCAGTAGTCGGGACAGGCGCTCCTCTGGAAACACCATATATTTT. Amino acids: CASSRDRRSSGNTIYF. The chain carries TRBV19 and TRBJ1-3; the match to TRBD1 covers 8 bases. The CDR3 runs to 16 residues. Germline CDR1 reads LNHDA; CDR2 reads SQIVND (reference sequence). Trimming removed 5 bases from V and 0 bases from J; junction bases left unmatched: 6.

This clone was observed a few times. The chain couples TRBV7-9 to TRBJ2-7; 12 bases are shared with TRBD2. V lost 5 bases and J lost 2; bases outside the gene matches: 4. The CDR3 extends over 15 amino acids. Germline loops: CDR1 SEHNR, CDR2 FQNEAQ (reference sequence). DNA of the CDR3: TGTGCCAGCAGCCCGACTAGCGGGAGTACCTACGAGCAGTACTTC. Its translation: CASSPTSGSTYEQYF.